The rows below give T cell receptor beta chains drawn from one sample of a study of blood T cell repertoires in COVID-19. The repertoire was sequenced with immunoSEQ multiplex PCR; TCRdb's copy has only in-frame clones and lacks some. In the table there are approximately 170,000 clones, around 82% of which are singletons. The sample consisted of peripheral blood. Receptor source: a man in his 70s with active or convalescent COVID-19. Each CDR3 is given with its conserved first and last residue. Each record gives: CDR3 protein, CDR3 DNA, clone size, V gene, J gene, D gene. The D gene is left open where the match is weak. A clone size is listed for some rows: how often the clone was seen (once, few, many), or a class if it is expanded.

cdr3_aa: CAIPRALAGGLNTGELFF; cdr3_nt: TGTGCCATCCCTAGGGCGCTAGCGGGAGGTTTGAACACCGGGGAGCTGTTTTTT; clone_size: few; v_call: TRBV10-3; j_call: TRBJ2-2; d_call: TRBD2
cdr3_aa: CASSLGQFGGTQYF; cdr3_nt: TGTGCCAGCAGCTTAGGCCAATTCGGCGGAACCCAGTACTTC; clone_size: -; v_call: TRBV13; j_call: TRBJ2-5; d_call: -
cdr3_aa: CASSAETSYSNQPQHF; cdr3_nt: TGTGCCAGCAGTGCCGAGACAAGCTATAGCAATCAGCCCCAGCATTTT; clone_size: few; v_call: TRBV2; j_call: TRBJ1-5; d_call: -
cdr3_aa: CASSPPLRNTEAFF; cdr3_nt: TGTGCCAGCAGCCCGCCCCTTAGGAACACTGAAGCTTTCTTT; clone_size: -; v_call: TRBV7-2; j_call: TRBJ1-1; d_call: -
cdr3_aa: CASRSGPRGNTEAFF; cdr3_nt: TGTGCTAGTCGGAGCGGCCCCAGGGGTAACACTGAAGCTTTCTTT; clone_size: -; v_call: TRBV12-5; j_call: TRBJ1-1; d_call: -
cdr3_aa: CASSVVAQGEAFF; cdr3_nt: TGTGCCAGCAGCGTAGTGGCGCAGGGTGAAGCTTTCTTT; clone_size: -; v_call: TRBV9; j_call: TRBJ1-1; d_call: -
cdr3_aa: CASLRQVSDEQFF; cdr3_nt: TGTGCCAGCTTGCGACAGGTTAGCGATGAGCAGTTCTTC; clone_size: once; v_call: TRBV18; j_call: TRBJ2-1; d_call: -
cdr3_aa: CASSFRFTGGTGELFF; cdr3_nt: TGTGCCAGCAGTTTCAGGTTTACCGGGGGCACCGGGGAGCTGTTTTTT; clone_size: -; v_call: TRBV6-2/TRBV6-3; j_call: TRBJ2-2; d_call: -
cdr3_aa: CASRARGNTEAFF; cdr3_nt: TGTGCCAGTAGGGCCCGAGGGAACACTGAAGCTTTCTTT; clone_size: -; v_call: TRBV19; j_call: TRBJ1-1; d_call: -
cdr3_aa: CASSLEGPSPLHF; cdr3_nt: TGTGCCAGCAGCTTGGAGGGGCCATCACCCCTCCACTTT; clone_size: -; v_call: TRBV5-8; j_call: TRBJ1-6; d_call: -
cdr3_aa: CASRPTGSSGNTIYF; cdr3_nt: TGCGCCAGCAGACCAACAGGGAGCTCTGGAAACACCATATATTTT; clone_size: -; v_call: TRBV4-1; j_call: TRBJ1-3; d_call: -
cdr3_aa: CASEDTPTVSNYGYTF; cdr3_nt: TGTGCCAGCGAAGATACCCCGACAGTCTCTAACTATGGCTACACCTTC; clone_size: -; v_call: TRBV27; j_call: TRBJ1-2; d_call: -
cdr3_aa: CASSPQGVRYEQYF; cdr3_nt: TGTGCCAGCAGCCCCCAAGGGGTGAGGTACGAGCAGTACTTC; clone_size: -; v_call: TRBV9; j_call: TRBJ2-7; d_call: -
cdr3_aa: CASSPRLTGGEGAFF; cdr3_nt: TGTGCCAGCTCACCACGGTTGACAGGGGGCGAGGGAGCTTTCTTT; clone_size: few; v_call: TRBV18; j_call: TRBJ1-1; d_call: TRBD1
cdr3_aa: CASSDRSRGQNTEAFF; cdr3_nt: TGCGCCAGCAGTGACCGGAGCAGGGGCCAGAACACTGAAGCTTTCTTT; clone_size: -; v_call: TRBV10-2; j_call: TRBJ1-1; d_call: -
cdr3_aa: CASSSIQYNEQFF; cdr3_nt: TGTGCCAGCAGTTCGATACAGTACAATGAGCAGTTCTTC; clone_size: -; v_call: TRBV12-3/TRBV12-4; j_call: TRBJ2-1; d_call: -
cdr3_aa: CASSPFTGGTDTQYF; cdr3_nt: TGTGCCAGCAGCCCCTTTACGGGAGGTACAGATACGCAGTATTTT; clone_size: -; v_call: TRBV7-9; j_call: TRBJ2-3; d_call: TRBD2
cdr3_aa: CAWNGGNRVPRDRLKDEQYF; cdr3_nt: TGTGCCTGGAACGGTGGGAATCGAGTTCCCAGGGACAGGCTGAAGGACGAGCAGTACTTC; clone_size: -; v_call: TRBV30; j_call: TRBJ2-7; d_call: TRBD1
cdr3_aa: CAIRGTGVRSPLHF; cdr3_nt: TGTGCCATCAGGGGGACAGGGGTGCGTTCACCCCTCCACTTT; clone_size: -; v_call: TRBV10-3; j_call: TRBJ1-6; d_call: TRBD1
cdr3_aa: CATSRDRTGDTQYF; cdr3_nt: TGTGCCACCAGCAGAGATAGGACTGGGGATACGCAGTATTTT; clone_size: -; v_call: TRBV15; j_call: TRBJ2-3; d_call: -
cdr3_aa: CASSLPVTGANVLTF; cdr3_nt: TGCGCCAGCAGCCTCCCAGTAACTGGGGCCAACGTCCTGACTTTC; clone_size: -; v_call: TRBV5-1; j_call: TRBJ2-6; d_call: -
cdr3_aa: CASSWDIAGGLRSEQYF; cdr3_nt: TGCGCCAGCAGTTGGGACATAGCGGGAGGGTTACGGAGTGAGCAGTACTTC; clone_size: -; v_call: TRBV5-1; j_call: TRBJ2-7; d_call: TRBD2
cdr3_aa: CASSLGTGGQSTNVLTF; cdr3_nt: TGTGCCAGCAGCCTCGGGACAGGGGGCCAGTCGACCAACGTCCTGACTTTC; clone_size: -; v_call: TRBV9; j_call: TRBJ2-6; d_call: TRBD1
cdr3_aa: CASSQEEGRVNEKLFF; cdr3_nt: TGCGCCAGCAGCCAAGAGGAGGGCAGGGTGAACGAAAAACTGTTTTTT; clone_size: -; v_call: TRBV4-3; j_call: TRBJ1-4; d_call: -
cdr3_aa: CASSSGIFSLYGYTF; cdr3_nt: TGTGCCAGCAGCAGCGGGATTTTTTCCCTTTATGGCTACACCTTC; clone_size: -; v_call: TRBV5-8; j_call: TRBJ1-2; d_call: -
cdr3_aa: CASSLDVWVREGDGYTF; cdr3_nt: TGTGCCAGCAGCTTAGATGTTTGGGTCAGGGAAGGAGATGGCTACACCTTC; clone_size: -; v_call: TRBV11-2; j_call: TRBJ1-2; d_call: -
cdr3_aa: CAISGDRGVGQETQYF; cdr3_nt: TGTGCCATCAGTGGGGACAGGGGGGTAGGCCAAGAGACCCAGTACTTC; clone_size: -; v_call: TRBV10-3; j_call: TRBJ2-5; d_call: TRBD1
cdr3_aa: CATSRAPLHFSYEQYF; cdr3_nt: TGTGCCACCAGCAGAGCCCCCCTTCACTTCTCCTACGAGCAGTACTTC; clone_size: -; v_call: TRBV15; j_call: TRBJ2-7; d_call: -
cdr3_aa: CASSVEGTDKAFF; cdr3_nt: TGTGCCAGCAGCGTAGAGGGGACAGATAAAGCTTTCTTT; clone_size: -; v_call: TRBV9; j_call: TRBJ1-1; d_call: TRBD1
cdr3_aa: CASSKDRQETQYF; cdr3_nt: TGTGCCAGCAGCAAAGACAGGCAAGAGACCCAGTACTTC; clone_size: -; v_call: TRBV11-3; j_call: TRBJ2-5; d_call: -
cdr3_aa: CASSLRLAGALADVAEQFF; cdr3_nt: TGTGCCAGCAGCTTAAGGCTAGCGGGAGCCCTAGCGGACGTTGCTGAGCAGTTCTTC; clone_size: -; v_call: TRBV13; j_call: TRBJ2-1; d_call: TRBD2
cdr3_aa: CASSSWQGAYGYTF; cdr3_nt: TGTGCCAGCAGCTCCTGGCAGGGGGCCTATGGCTACACCTTC; clone_size: -; v_call: TRBV6-2/TRBV6-3; j_call: TRBJ1-2; d_call: TRBD1
cdr3_aa: CASSQGWGVGTGELFF; cdr3_nt: TGTGCCAGCAGCCAGGGTTGGGGGGTTGGCACCGGGGAGCTGTTTTTT; clone_size: -; v_call: TRBV3-1/TRBV3-2; j_call: TRBJ2-2; d_call: -
cdr3_aa: CASSGQGLTYGYTF; cdr3_nt: TGTGCCAGCAGCGGGCAGGGGCTGACCTATGGCTACACCTTC; clone_size: -; v_call: TRBV9; j_call: TRBJ1-2; d_call: -
cdr3_aa: CAISESPPGRAITQYF; cdr3_nt: TGTGCCATCAGTGAGTCGCCCCCCGGGAGGGCCATTACGCAGTATTTT; clone_size: once; v_call: TRBV10-3; j_call: TRBJ2-3; d_call: TRBD2
cdr3_aa: CASSAGQGGTDTQYF; cdr3_nt: TGTGCCAGCAGTGCAGGACAGGGGGGGACAGATACGCAGTATTTT; clone_size: -; v_call: TRBV2; j_call: TRBJ2-3; d_call: TRBD1
cdr3_aa: CASSISGQGWETQYF; cdr3_nt: TGTGCCAGCAGCATCTCCGGACAGGGTTGGGAGACCCAGTACTTC; clone_size: -; v_call: TRBV11-2; j_call: TRBJ2-5; d_call: TRBD1
cdr3_aa: CASNTNTGANVLTF; cdr3_nt: TGTGCCAGCAACACCAATACCGGGGCCAACGTCCTGACTTTC; clone_size: -; v_call: TRBV6-5; j_call: TRBJ2-6; d_call: -
cdr3_aa: CASSSPGPEETQYF; cdr3_nt: TGTGCCAGCAGCTCCCCGGGTCCGGAGGAGACCCAGTACTTC; clone_size: -; v_call: TRBV7-6; j_call: TRBJ2-5; d_call: -
cdr3_aa: CASSPTGQGNTGELFF; cdr3_nt: TGTGCCAGCAGCCCCACCGGACAGGGGAACACCGGGGAGCTGTTTTTT; clone_size: few; v_call: TRBV5-5; j_call: TRBJ2-2; d_call: TRBD1
cdr3_aa: CASTLGGFSNTEAFF; cdr3_nt: TGTGCCAGCACTCTGGGGGGTTTTAGTAACACTGAAGCTTTCTTT; clone_size: -; v_call: TRBV3-1/TRBV3-2; j_call: TRBJ1-1; d_call: -
cdr3_aa: CASSPTRGQGYNEQFF; cdr3_nt: TGTGCCAGCTCACCGACCCGGGGACAGGGCTACAATGAGCAGTTCTTC; clone_size: -; v_call: TRBV18; j_call: TRBJ2-1; d_call: TRBD1